Here is one T cell receptor beta chain with its context. Antigen specificity is unknown. TCRdb used MiXCR to reprocess the reads, holding one entry per CDR3 protein. This sample has about 830,000 distinct CDR3 sequences, with about 31% found just once. The data were obtained in a study of T cell repertoires in cytomegalovirus infection. Study background: Based on public TCR beta signatures, there were indications of CMV infection and of a matching HLA type.

This specimen was cultured CD8+ T cells from PBMCs, taken from culture after CMV antigen stimulation. The clonotype originates from a human donor in good health (CMV status not recorded). Some clones in this sample may be carry-over from other donors' samples.

CDR3 residues: CASSTGTLDTQYF. The CDR3 DNA is TGTGCCAGCAGTACCGGGACCCTAGATACGCAGTATTTT. The genes are TRBV12-3 or TRBV12-4 and TRBJ2-3; the D gene could be TRBD1 or TRBD2 (5 bases each). V was cut by 5 bases and J by 5 bases, with 11 bases left in between. The CDR3 covers 13 residues.